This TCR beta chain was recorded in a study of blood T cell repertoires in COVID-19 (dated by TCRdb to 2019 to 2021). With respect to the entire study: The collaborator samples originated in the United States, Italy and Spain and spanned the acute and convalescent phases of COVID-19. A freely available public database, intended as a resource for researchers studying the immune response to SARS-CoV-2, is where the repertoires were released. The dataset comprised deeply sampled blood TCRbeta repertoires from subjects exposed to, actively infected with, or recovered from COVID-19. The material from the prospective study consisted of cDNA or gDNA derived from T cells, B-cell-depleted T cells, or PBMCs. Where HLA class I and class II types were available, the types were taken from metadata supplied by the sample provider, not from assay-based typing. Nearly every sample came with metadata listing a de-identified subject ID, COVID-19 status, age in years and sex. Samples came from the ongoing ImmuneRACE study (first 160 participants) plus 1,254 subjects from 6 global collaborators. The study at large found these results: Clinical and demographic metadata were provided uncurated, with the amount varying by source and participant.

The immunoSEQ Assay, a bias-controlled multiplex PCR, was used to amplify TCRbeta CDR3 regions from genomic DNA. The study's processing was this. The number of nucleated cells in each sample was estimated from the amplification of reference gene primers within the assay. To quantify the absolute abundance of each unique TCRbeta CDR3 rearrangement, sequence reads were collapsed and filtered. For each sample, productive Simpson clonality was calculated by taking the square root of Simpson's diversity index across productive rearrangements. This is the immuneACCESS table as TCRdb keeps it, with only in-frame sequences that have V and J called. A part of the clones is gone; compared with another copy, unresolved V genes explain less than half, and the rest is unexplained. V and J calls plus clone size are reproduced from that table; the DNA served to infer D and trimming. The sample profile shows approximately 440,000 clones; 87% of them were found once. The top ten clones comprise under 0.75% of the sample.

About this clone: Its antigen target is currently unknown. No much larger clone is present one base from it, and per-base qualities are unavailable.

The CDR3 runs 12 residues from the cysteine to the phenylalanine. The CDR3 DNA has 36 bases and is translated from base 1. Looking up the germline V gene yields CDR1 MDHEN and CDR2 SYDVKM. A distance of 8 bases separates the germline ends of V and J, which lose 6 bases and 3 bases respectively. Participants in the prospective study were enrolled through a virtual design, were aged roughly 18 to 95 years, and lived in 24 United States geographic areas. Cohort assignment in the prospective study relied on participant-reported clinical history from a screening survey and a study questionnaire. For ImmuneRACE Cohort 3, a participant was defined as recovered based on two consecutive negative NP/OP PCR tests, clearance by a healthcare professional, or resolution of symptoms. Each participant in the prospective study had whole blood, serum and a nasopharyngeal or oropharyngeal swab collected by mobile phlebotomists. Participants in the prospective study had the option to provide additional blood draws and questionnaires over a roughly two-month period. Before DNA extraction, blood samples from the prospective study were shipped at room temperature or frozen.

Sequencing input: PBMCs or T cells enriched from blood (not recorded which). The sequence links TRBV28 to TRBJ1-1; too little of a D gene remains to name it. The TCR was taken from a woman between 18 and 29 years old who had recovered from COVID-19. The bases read TGTGCCAGCAGACTCCGGGACACTGAAGCTTTCTTT. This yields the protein CASRLRDTEAFF.